This record looks at one T cell receptor beta chain sequence and its context. Its antigen has not been determined. Base qualities are missing; no much larger clone stands one base away. The sample belongs to a study of T cell repertoires in cytomegalovirus infection (dated by TCRdb to about 2019). Background on the whole study: Peptide stimulations targeted recently identified HLA-C-restricted CMV epitopes, whose presentation resists viral immunomodulation, together with well-studied HLA-B-restricted epitopes. Donor HLA type was relevant to the analysis, as public TCR beta signatures indicated carriage of CMV infection together with the matching HLA type.

Overall study results and their limits: In both this cohort and an independent roughly 330-donor cohort, the cumulative frequency of public TCR beta family members distinguished carriers of CMV infection plus the relevant HLA type. The ex vivo response was dominated by HLA-C-restricted CMV-specific TCR beta clonotypes, which also provided the single most frequent clonotype in two of eight donors.

The CDR3 contains 15 residues, cysteine and phenylalanine counted. Of all the DNA, just the CDR3 is kept, 45 bases in frame from base 1. The trim is 5 bases for V and 8 bases for J, with a gap of 18 bases between the germline ends. CDR1 SGHTA and CDR2 FQGNSA are derived from the germline V gene. Per the publication, the treatment or condition label means: in vitro stimulation with specific CMV peptide epitopes to enrich CMV-specific T cells. The sample was run on an Illumina HiSeq 1500. Using fastp trimming at Q25 and MiXCR clonotype assembly, TCRdb reanalyzed the public sequencing data and kept in-frame beta chains. Records with the same CDR3 protein are collapsed into one entry carrying the most frequent genes and DNA. The sample table holds under 500,000 distinct CDR3 sequences, of which about 42% were seen once. The top ten clones comprise about 45% of the sample.

The V and J segments used are TRBV7-2 and TRBJ1-4; a weak D assignment points to TRBD1 (5 bases agree). This TCR was sampled from a human donor in good health (CMV status not recorded). Some clones in this sample may be carry-over from other donors' samples. This material consisted of cultured PBMCs, taken from culture after CMV antigen stimulation. The CDR3 in this case is CASSPAPGTVEKLFF. The DNA reads TGTGCCAGCAGCCCAGCCCCAGGGACGGTAGAAAAACTGTTTTTT.